This T cell receptor beta chain was sequenced in a study of cytomegalovirus exposure and HLA in healthy donors. Study information: Membership in the Caucasian-associated ancestry cluster was found for 81% of nearly 400 genotyped donors.

While unrecorded immune exposures were likely, the donors were nominally healthy when sampled. PCR used 60 Vbeta primers and 13 Jbeta primers. TCRdb's copy holds only in-frame clones and misses some; the assay was immunoSEQ multiplex PCR. The sample yields about 160,000 clones, approximately 80% seen once. This CDR3 comprises 14 residues. Per germline, CDR1 KGHSH and CDR2 LQKENI. V lost 0 bases, J lost 6 bases, and 11 bases lay in between. The material sequenced was PBMCs. J is TRBJ2-5 and V is TRBV18, with unresolved D. The sequence was obtained from a man in his forties or fifties in good health and CMV-seronegative. The DNA for the CDR3 is TGTGCCAGCTCACCACCGGCCCCGAGGAAGACCCAGTACTTC. Translating it yields CASSPPAPRKTQYF.